This T cell receptor (beta chain) derives from a study of Ad26.COV2.S vaccination and SARS-CoV-2 variants (dated by TCRdb to the early 2020s). Describing the broader study: Vaccine-arm donors came from COV1001, a multicentre, randomized, double-blind, placebo-controlled phase I-IIa trial of Ad26.COV2.S in healthy adults. Ad26.COV2.S was given intramuscularly at 5x10^10 or 1x10^11 viral particles, as a single shot or as two shots 56 days apart. TCRbeta repertoire sequencing served as the tool for gauging how specific and how broad the SARS-CoV-2-reactive T cell receptors were following Ad26.COV2.S vaccination. A total of about 30 samples were included in the TCR-sequenced set, comprising about 20 Ad26.COV2.S vaccine recipients, 5 placebo recipients and 8 SARS-CoV-2 convalescent individuals. Trial participants were randomized into five groups of five: low-dose or high-dose Ad26.COV2.S given once or twice, or placebo on both occasions. Investigators remained blinded to trial group allocation during experiments and outcome assessment. Study-wide conclusions, independent of this receptor: Spike-specific TCR breadth was higher in Ad26.COV2.S recipients than in placebo recipients (P = 0.0014). The authors noted that the TCR breadth and depth analyses may have underestimated total T cell responses. Non-spike TCR breadth was comparable between vaccine and placebo recipients, consistent with the vaccine containing only spike. After vaccination, spike-specific CD8+ and CD4+ T cell responses were reported to show substantial breadth. The study was not powered to compare responses between vaccine doses or regimens.

The immunoSEQ Assay was used to sequence TCRbeta CDR3 regions. After extraction, genomic DNA underwent amplification by bias-controlled multiplex PCR, followed by high-throughput sequencing. Under the source paper's analysis protocol: To quantify the absolute abundance of every unique TCRbeta CDR3 region, sequences were collapsed and filtered. T cell fraction was estimated by normalizing TCRbeta template counts to usable DNA, with usable DNA measured through amplification of reference genes found in all nucleated cells. Repertoire TCRs were annotated as SARS-CoV-2-specific when V gene, CDR3 amino acid sequence and J gene were exactly matched to a known reactive TCR set. The reference SARS-CoV-2 TCR set came from MIRA and was filtered for enrichment in COVID-19-positive ImmuneCODE repertoires, removing public or cross-reactive TCRs. Using the MIRA antigens, annotated TCRs were further analysed by specific ORF or by position within an ORF. Breadth was defined as the number of annotated unique rearrangements divided by the total number of unique productive rearrangements, and depth was defined as the summed frequency of the annotated unique rearrangements. Group comparisons of TCR breadth used two-sided Wilcoxon rank-sum tests. TCRdb limited this immuneACCESS table to in-frame rearrangements with V and J called. A share of clones is missing; checked studies link under half to unresolved V genes, and the rest is unexplained. V and J calls plus clone size are reproduced from that table; the DNA served to infer D and trimming. The sample data list about 400,000 clones, and 75% to 90% of these were observed just once. The ten largest clones represent 1.9% of the sample.

This sample's treatment or condition label indicates: some 20 received Ad26.COV2.S at low or high dose, single or two shots; about 5 received placebo; per-sample allocation not given. For vaccine and placebo recipients, the sequenced repertoires came from samples collected on day 63 after the first injection. Between 29 July and 7 August 2020, Cohort 1b enrolled 25 adults aged 18-55 years at one site in Boston, USA. Ad26.COV2.S was a replication-incompetent adenovirus type 26 vector that expressed a prefusion-stabilized SARS-CoV-2 spike protein derived from the original Wuhan strain. V is cut by 4 bases and J by 10 bases, and the space between the germline ends is 13 bases. For CDR1 and CDR2, the germline V gene lists MDHEN and SYDVKM. The CDR3 has 12 amino acids, counting the end cysteine and phenylalanine. Of all the DNA, just the CDR3 is kept, 36 bases in frame from base 1. In regard to this clone: There is no known antigen for this receptor. Base quality data are lacking; no much larger clone is found one base away.

The sequence was obtained from a person aged 18-60 years who received the Ad26.COV2.S COVID-19 vaccine or a placebo. The chain couples TRBV28 to TRBJ2-5; a tentative D call is TRBD1 (8 bases match). The sequencing used peripheral blood, collected in a trial of Ad26.COV2.S vaccine versus placebo. The nucleotide sequence reads as follows: TGTGCCAGCAGTTCCACAGGGGGGGACCAGTACTTC. This translates into CASSSTGGDQYF.